This TCR beta chain was sequenced during a study of technical replicates of blood from four donors. The method was immunoSEQ multiplex PCR; TCRdb's version includes in-frame clones alone and lacks a portion of them. Of around 65,000 clones in the sample, around 88% were seen once. V was trimmed by 5 bases and J by 7 bases, leaving 20 bases between them. This CDR3 spans 15 amino acids. Germline CDR1 MNHEY, CDR2 SMNVEV (reference sequence). The clonotype was recovered from a human donor in good health. Some clones in this sample may be carry-over from other donors' samples. The sequenced material came from PBMCs. The chain couples TRBV27 to TRBJ1-2, with TRBD1 as a possible D gene (6 bases). The CDR3 loop is CASSLRDTGRAGYTF. The CDR3 coding sequence is TGTGCCAGCAGTCTACGGGACACCGGGCGGGCTGGCTACACCTTC.